The present entry profiles one T cell receptor beta chain with its context. Its antigen is unknown. Repertoires were generated with immunoSEQ multiplex PCR, while TCRdb's copy carries only in-frame clones and drops some. The data show roughly 110,000 clones, around 90% seen once. This specimen comes from a study of T cell responses to AZD1222 COVID-19 vaccine. General observations from the study: Spike-specific TCR repertoires showed rising breadth and depth after two AZD1222 doses. Seropositivity was recorded at baseline in only 6 or 7 AZD1222 recipients. CD4 TCRs associated with vaccination spanned spike, dominating at 160-218 and 743-854. Per reports, nearly half of all spike-specific TCRs target regions that are unmutated in variants.

Germline loops: CDR1 SGHTA, CDR2 FQGNSA. V lost 1 base to trimming and J lost 8 bases, with 6 bases between them. The CDR3 is 13 amino acids. The receptor comes from an adult in good health. The chain joins TRBV7-2 to TRBJ1-6; D not certain. The sequencing here drew on peripheral blood, taken on day 0 of AZD1222 vaccination. The CDR3 DNA reads as TGTGCCAGCAGCTTAGATCAGTATTCACCCCTCCACTTT. Residues: CASSLDQYSPLHF.